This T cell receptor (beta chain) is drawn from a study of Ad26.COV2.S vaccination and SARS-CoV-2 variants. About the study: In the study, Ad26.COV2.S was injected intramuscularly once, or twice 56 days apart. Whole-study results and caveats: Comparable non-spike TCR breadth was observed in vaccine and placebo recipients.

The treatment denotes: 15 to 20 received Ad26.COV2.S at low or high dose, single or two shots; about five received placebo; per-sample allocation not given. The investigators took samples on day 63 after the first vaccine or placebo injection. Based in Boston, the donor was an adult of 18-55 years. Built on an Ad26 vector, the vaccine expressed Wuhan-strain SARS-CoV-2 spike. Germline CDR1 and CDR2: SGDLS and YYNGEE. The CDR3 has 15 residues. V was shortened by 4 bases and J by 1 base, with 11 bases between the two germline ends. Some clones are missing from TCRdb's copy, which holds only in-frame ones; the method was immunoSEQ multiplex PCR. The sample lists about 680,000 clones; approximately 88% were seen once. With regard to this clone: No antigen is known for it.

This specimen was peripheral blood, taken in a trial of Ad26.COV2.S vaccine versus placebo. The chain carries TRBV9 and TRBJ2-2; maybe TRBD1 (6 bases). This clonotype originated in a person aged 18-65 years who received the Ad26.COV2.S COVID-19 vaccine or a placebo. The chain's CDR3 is CASSTPGQNTGELFF. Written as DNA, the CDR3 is TGTGCCAGCAGCACCCCGGGACAGAACACCGGGGAGCTGTTTTTT.